Sequencing of this T cell receptor (beta chain) was carried out in a study of blood T cell repertoires in COVID-19. In the study's own analysis: Counts of nucleated cells, estimated from reference gene primer amplification, were obtained. Measured with immunoSEQ multiplex PCR; TCRdb has only the in-frame clones, and not every one. The V and J calls and clone size were taken over from that table, and D and trimming were inferred from the DNA. The sample includes roughly 290,000 clones, over 75% of them seen just once. Germline V CDR1 and CDR2: MNHEY, SMNVEV (reference sequence). Trimming at V came to 10 bases and at J to 1 base, leaving 8 bases not matched to a gene. CDR3 length: 14 residues.

The sample taken for sequencing was peripheral blood. J is TRBJ1-2 and V is TRBV27, with TRBD1 matching over 8 bases. This sequence was found in a human donor with COVID-19, enrolled during active disease. The donor label of this sample is uncertain. The CDR3 DNA reads as TGTGCCACCGCGACAGGGGCCCATAACTATGGCTACACCTTC. It codes for CATATGAHNYGYTF.